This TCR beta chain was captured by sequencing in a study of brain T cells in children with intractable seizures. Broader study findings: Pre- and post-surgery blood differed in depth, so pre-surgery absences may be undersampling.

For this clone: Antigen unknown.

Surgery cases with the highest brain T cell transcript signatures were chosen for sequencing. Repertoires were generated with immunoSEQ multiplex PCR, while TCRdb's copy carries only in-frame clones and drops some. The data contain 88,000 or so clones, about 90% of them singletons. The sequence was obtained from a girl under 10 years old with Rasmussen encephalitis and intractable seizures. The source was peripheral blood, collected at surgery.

CDR3 sequence: CASGLDLSGAYNEQFF. The CDR3 bases are TGTGCTAGTGGTTTGGACCTTAGCGGGGCCTACAATGAGCAGTTCTTC. The chain is built from TRBV12-5 and TRBJ2-1; 8 nucleotides match TRBD2. CDR3 length: 16 residues. The germline CDR1 and CDR2 sequences are LGHNT and FRNRAP. V lost 1 base and J lost 2; bases outside the gene matches: 4.